A selection of T cell receptor beta chains follows, all from one sample in a study of response to subunit inactivated influenza vaccine. TCRdb recomputed calls from the RT-PCR reads with MiXCR, one row per CDR3 protein. The data hold roughly 500,000 distinct CDR3 sequences, with over 25% observed a single time. Here the sequenced sample was CD4+ T cells sorted from PBMCs, taken 4 to 6 days after vaccination. The receptors originated from a man aged 45-65 years who received an inactivated influenza vaccine. CDR3s include the opening cysteine and the closing phenylalanine or tryptophan. Each record gives: J gene, clone size, V gene, D gene, CDR3 DNA, CDR3 protein. A D gene is named only where the DNA matches it firmly. The size of a clone is reported for some rows only, either as once, few or many, or as a class for expanded clones.

TRBJ1-6 | few | TRBV6-1 | - | TGTGCCAGCAGGGTACAGGGAACGAAGAATTCACCCCTCCACTTT | CASRVQGTKNSPLHF
TRBJ2-7 | - | TRBV20-1 | TRBD1 | TGCAGTGCTACCGGGACAGGGGCGGGGGAGCAGTACTTC | CSATGTGAGEQYF
TRBJ2-7 | - | TRBV28 | - | TGTGCCAGCAGTGAGACGGCCTACGAGCAGTACTTC | CASSETAYEQYF
TRBJ2-7 | - | TRBV20-1 | - | TGCAGTGCTAGTCCCGGGTCGAGGTACGAGCAGTACTTC | CSASPGSRYEQYF
TRBJ1-2 | few | TRBV6-2/TRBV6-3 | TRBD1 | TGTGCCAGCAGTAGCCCGGGACAGGGAAGCAATGGCTACACCTTC | CASSSPGQGSNGYTF
TRBJ1-1 | few | TRBV6-5 | - | TGTGCCAGCAGTTACGGGGGCAGGGGGAACACTGAAGCTTTCTTT | CASSYGGRGNTEAFF
TRBJ2-1 | - | TRBV4-1 | - | TGCGCCAGCAGGAACGGGGCCTTCAGCTACAATGAGCAGTTCTTC | CASRNGAFSYNEQFF
TRBJ2-5 | - | TRBV2 | TRBD2 | TGTGCCAGCAGTGAAGGGAGCGGGGGGGCCGGAGAGACCCAGTACTTC | CASSEGSGGAGETQYF
TRBJ1-1 | - | TRBV6-2/TRBV6-3 | TRBD1 | TGTGCCAGCAGTACCGCCGGGACAGGGAACACTGAAGCTTTCTTT | CASSTAGTGNTEAFF
TRBJ1-2 | few | TRBV11-2 | - | TGTGCCAGCAGCGCACAGGGCAGCTATGGCTACACCTTC | CASSAQGSYGYTF
TRBJ2-7 | - | TRBV30 | - | TGTGCCTGGAGTCGGGGCCTACGGGACCCCTACGAGCAGTACTTC | CAWSRGLRDPYEQYF
TRBJ2-4 | - | TRBV2 | TRBD1 | TGTGCCAGCAGAAGAAAACAGGGGGCAAAAAACATTCAGTACTTC | CASRRKQGAKNIQYF
TRBJ2-1 | - | TRBV5-1 | - | TGCGCCAGCAGCTTACAGGGTGACGGCTCCTACAATGAGCAGTTCTTC | CASSLQGDGSYNEQFF
TRBJ2-1 | few | TRBV4-2 | - | TGTGCCAGCAGCCAAGATAAAGGGACATGGCAGTTCTTC | CASSQDKGTWQFF
TRBJ2-3 | - | TRBV7-2 | - | TGTGCCAGCAGCTTCACCAGGGGAGGAGATACGCAGTATTTT | CASSFTRGGDTQYF
TRBJ2-2 | - | TRBV5-1 | - | TGCGCCAGCAGCATAGGACAGTCCAGAGGGGAGCTGTTTTTT | CASSIGQSRGELFF
TRBJ2-3 | - | TRBV5-1 | TRBD2 | TGCGCCAGCGCTCTTGGACTAGCGGGAGTTACGCAGTATTTT | CASALGLAGVTQYF
TRBJ2-4 | many | TRBV5-4 | TRBD2 | TGTGCCAGCAGCTTGGTCTTTGCGGTGTCTAGCGGGGGGAGAGACATTCAGTACTTC | CASSLVFAVSSGGRDIQYF
TRBJ2-6 | few | TRBV12-3/TRBV12-4 | - | TGTGCCAGCAGTTTAGACGTTTTCTCTGGGGCCAACGTCCTGACTTTC | CASSLDVFSGANVLTF
TRBJ2-6 | few | TRBV10-3 | - | TGTGCCATCAGTGGGACAGTGTCTGGGGCCAACGTCCTGACTTTC | CAISGTVSGANVLTF
TRBJ1-4 | once | TRBV18 | - | TGTGCCAGCTCACTCCTGGCTAATGAAAAACTGTTTTTT | CASSLLANEKLFF
TRBJ2-5 | few | TRBV30 | TRBD2 | TGTGCCTGGAGTGTAGGCGGGAGCACAGAGACCCAGTACTTC | CAWSVGGSTETQYF
TRBJ2-5 | - | TRBV7-9 | - | TGTGCCAGCAGTATGGTAAAAGAGACCCAGTACTTC | CASSMVKETQYF
TRBJ2-3 | - | TRBV28 | TRBD2 | TGTGCCAGCAGTATAATTAGCGGGGGGATGGGAGATACGCAGTATTTT | CASSIISGGMGDTQYF
TRBJ1-5 | - | TRBV6-1 | - | TGTGCCAGCAGTGGACAGTTAGACAGTCAGCCCCAGCATTTT | CASSGQLDSQPQHF
TRBJ2-7 | few | TRBV10-3 | TRBD1 | TGTGCCATCAGTGAGTCGAACAGGGGGTACGAGCAGTACTTC | CAISESNRGYEQYF
TRBJ2-7 | - | TRBV30 | - | TGTGCCTGGCAACCCTCCCCGGGAGCTACCTACGAGCAGTACTTC | CAWQPSPGATYEQYF
TRBJ2-2 | many | TRBV5-6 | TRBD2 | TGTGCCAGCAGCTTGGTCCGAGTAGCGGGCGACCCCACCGGGGAGCTGTTTTTT | CASSLVRVAGDPTGELFF
TRBJ2-7 | - | TRBV7-2 | - | TGTGCCAGCAGCACCTCCGGGACCCACTCCTACGAGCAGTACTTC | CASSTSGTHSYEQYF
TRBJ2-7 | - | TRBV11-1 | TRBD1 | TGTGCCAGCAGTATTTCCTCGACAGGGGGGTACGAGCAGTACTTC | CASSISSTGGYEQYF
TRBJ2-5 | once | TRBV7-2 | TRBD1 | TGTGCCAGCAGCATTCGACAGGGGGAGACCCAGTACTTC | CASSIRQGETQYF
TRBJ2-2 | - | TRBV4-1 | - | TGCGCCAGCAGCCAAGCCAGGCCCGGGGAGCTGTTTTTT | CASSQARPGELFF
TRBJ2-1 | many | TRBV12-3/TRBV12-4 | TRBD1 | TGTGCCAGCAGAGCCGGGACAGGGTTGAGTGAGCAGTTCTTC | CASRAGTGLSEQFF
TRBJ1-5 | few | TRBV3-1 | - | TGTGCCAGCAGCCAAGACCACAGGGAGGATCAGCCCCAGCATTTT | CASSQDHREDQPQHF
TRBJ1-6 | - | TRBV15 | - | TGTGCCACCAGCAGAGATCTTAGTCCGGGAAATTCACCCCTCCACTTT | CATSRDLSPGNSPLHF
TRBJ2-1 | few | TRBV7-2 | - | TGTGCCAGCAGCTCCAGTCCCTACGGTGAGCAGTTCTTC | CASSSSPYGEQFF
TRBJ2-3 | many | TRBV20-1 | - | TGCAGTGCTAGAGGCCAAGGCACAGATACGCAGTATTTT | CSARGQGTDTQYF
TRBJ2-5 | - | TRBV29-1 | - | TGCAGCGTGTTGGGCATAAGAGAGACCCAGTACTTC | CSVLGIRETQYF
TRBJ2-7 | - | TRBV6-2/TRBV6-3 | TRBD2 | TGTGCCAGCACCTTTTCTAGCGGAGCCTACGAGCAGTACTTC | CASTFSSGAYEQYF
TRBJ2-1 | - | TRBV12-3/TRBV12-4 | TRBD1 | TGTGCCAGCACGGGACAGAACTCCTACAATGAGCAGTTCTTC | CASTGQNSYNEQFF
TRBJ2-3 | few | TRBV20-1 | TRBD2 | TGCAGTGCTCTTACTAGCGGGGGCCTAAGGGATACGCAGTATTTT | CSALTSGGLRDTQYF
TRBJ1-5 | few | TRBV7-2 | - | TGTGCCAGCAGCTCAGGACAGATCAATCAGCCCCAGCATTTT | CASSSGQINQPQHF
TRBJ1-1 | few | TRBV6-1 | - | TGTGCCAGCAGTGACCAGGGGAGAATGAGCACTGAAGCTTTCTTT | CASSDQGRMSTEAFF
TRBJ1-6 | few | TRBV12-3/TRBV12-4 | TRBD1 | TGTGCCAGCAGTTTCGGACAGGGGAATTATTCACCCCTCCACTTT | CASSFGQGNYSPLHF
TRBJ2-3 | - | TRBV24-1 | TRBD2 | TGTGCCACCAGTTTGACTAGCGGGAGCCCAGATACGCAGTATTTT | CATSLTSGSPDTQYF
TRBJ2-1 | many | TRBV6-1 | - | TGTGCCAGCAGCCCGGCTGGCTCCTACAATGAGCAGTTCTTC | CASSPAGSYNEQFF
TRBJ1-1 | few | TRBV25-1 | - | TGTGCCAGCAGTCCTTTGGGCCTCCGCTGGCACACTGAAGCTTTCTTT | CASSPLGLRWHTEAFF
TRBJ2-3 | few | TRBV28 | TRBD2 | TGTGCCAGCAGTCCACCCGGACTAGCAGACCTGGATACGCAGTATTTT | CASSPPGLADLDTQYF
TRBJ2-7 | few | TRBV10-2 | - | TGCGCCAGCCGGGTGGACCCGAACTACGAGCAGTACTTC | CASRVDPNYEQYF
TRBJ1-5 | - | TRBV12-3/TRBV12-4 | - | TGTGCCAGCAGTTTAAGGGGGGGAGGCCAGCCCCAGCATTTT | CASSLRGGGQPQHF
TRBJ1-2 | few | TRBV20-1 | - | TGCAGCCTAGGGGGGAGCCACCTTTATGGCTACACCTTC | CSLGGSHLYGYTF
TRBJ2-3 | - | TRBV4-2 | - | TGTGCCAGCAGCCAAGAGTGGGTCCTCACAGATACGCAGTATTTT | CASSQEWVLTDTQYF
TRBJ2-7 | few | TRBV5-1 | - | TGCGCCAGCAGCCCCCTGTCGGGTCCAAGCGGCAACGAGCAGTACTTC | CASSPLSGPSGNEQYF
TRBJ2-1 | many | TRBV6-2/TRBV6-3 | TRBD2 | TGTGCCAGCAGTTACGCGGGGGTTTCCTACAATGAGCAGTTCTTC | CASSYAGVSYNEQFF
TRBJ2-6 | - | TRBV6-1 | - | TGTGCCAGCAGTGAAGACAGGTCTGGGGCCAACGTCCTGACTTTC | CASSEDRSGANVLTF
TRBJ2-2 | - | TRBV20-1 | - | TGCAGTGCTAGAGATTGGCCCGGGACCGGGGAGCTGTTTTTT | CSARDWPGTGELFF
TRBJ1-1 | few | TRBV5-6 | - | TGTGCCAGCAGCGGGCCGGGGAATGAAGCTTTCTTT | CASSGPGNEAFF
TRBJ1-5 | - | TRBV29-1 | - | TGCAGCGTGGGCACAGGGAATAGCAATCAGCCCCAGCATTTT | CSVGTGNSNQPQHF
TRBJ1-6 | - | TRBV20-1 | TRBD1 | TGCAGTGCTAGAGATGGGCACAGGGGTAGTAATTCACCCCTCCACTTT | CSARDGHRGSNSPLHF